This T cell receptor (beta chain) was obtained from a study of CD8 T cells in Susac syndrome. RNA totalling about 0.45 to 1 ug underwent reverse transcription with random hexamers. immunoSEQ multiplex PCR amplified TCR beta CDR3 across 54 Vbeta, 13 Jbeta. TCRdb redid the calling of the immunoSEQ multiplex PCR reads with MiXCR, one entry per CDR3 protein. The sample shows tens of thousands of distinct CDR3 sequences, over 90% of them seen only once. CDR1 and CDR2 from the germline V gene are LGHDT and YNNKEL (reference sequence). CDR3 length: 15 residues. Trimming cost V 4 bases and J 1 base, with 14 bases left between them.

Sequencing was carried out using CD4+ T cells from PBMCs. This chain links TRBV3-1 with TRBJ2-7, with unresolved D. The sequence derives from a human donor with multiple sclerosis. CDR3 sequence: CASSPMPEPSYEQYF. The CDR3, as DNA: TGTGCCAGCAGCCCGATGCCGGAACCGTCCTACGAGCAGTACTTC.